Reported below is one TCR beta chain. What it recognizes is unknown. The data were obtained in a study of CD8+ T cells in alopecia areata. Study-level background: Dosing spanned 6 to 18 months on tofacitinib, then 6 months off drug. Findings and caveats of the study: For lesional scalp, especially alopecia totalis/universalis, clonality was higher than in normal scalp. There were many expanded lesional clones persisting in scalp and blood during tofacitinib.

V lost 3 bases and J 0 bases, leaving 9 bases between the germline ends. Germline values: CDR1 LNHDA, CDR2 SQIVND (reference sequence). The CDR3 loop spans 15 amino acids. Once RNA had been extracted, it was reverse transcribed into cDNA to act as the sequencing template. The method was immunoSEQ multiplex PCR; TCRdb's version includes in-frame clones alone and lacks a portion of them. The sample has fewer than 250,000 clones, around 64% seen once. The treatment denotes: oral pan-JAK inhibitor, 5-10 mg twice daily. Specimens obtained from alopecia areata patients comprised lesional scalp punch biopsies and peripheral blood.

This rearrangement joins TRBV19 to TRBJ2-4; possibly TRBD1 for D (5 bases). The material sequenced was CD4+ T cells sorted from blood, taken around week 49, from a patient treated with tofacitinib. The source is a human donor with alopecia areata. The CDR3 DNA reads TGTGCCAGTAGTATTCCAGGGTTAGCCAAAAACATTCAGTACTTC. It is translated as CASSIPGLAKNIQYF.